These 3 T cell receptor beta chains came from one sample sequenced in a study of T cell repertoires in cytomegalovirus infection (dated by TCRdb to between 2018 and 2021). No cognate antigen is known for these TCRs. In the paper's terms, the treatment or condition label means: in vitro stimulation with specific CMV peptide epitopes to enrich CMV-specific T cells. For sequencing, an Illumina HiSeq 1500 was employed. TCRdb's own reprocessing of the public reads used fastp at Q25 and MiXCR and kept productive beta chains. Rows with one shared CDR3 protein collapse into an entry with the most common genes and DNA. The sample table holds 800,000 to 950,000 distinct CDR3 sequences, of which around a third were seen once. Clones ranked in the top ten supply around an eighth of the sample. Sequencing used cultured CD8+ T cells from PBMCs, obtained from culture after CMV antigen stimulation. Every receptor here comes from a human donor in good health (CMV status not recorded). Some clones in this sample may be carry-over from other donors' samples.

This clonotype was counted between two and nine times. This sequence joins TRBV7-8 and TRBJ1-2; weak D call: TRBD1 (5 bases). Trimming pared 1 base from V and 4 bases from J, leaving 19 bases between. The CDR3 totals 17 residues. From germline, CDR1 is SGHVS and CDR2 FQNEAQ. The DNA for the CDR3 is TGTGCCAGCAGCTTAGACCCGGGGGGGGAAGGTCTCTATGGCTACACCTTC. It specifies CASSLDPGGEGLYGYTF.

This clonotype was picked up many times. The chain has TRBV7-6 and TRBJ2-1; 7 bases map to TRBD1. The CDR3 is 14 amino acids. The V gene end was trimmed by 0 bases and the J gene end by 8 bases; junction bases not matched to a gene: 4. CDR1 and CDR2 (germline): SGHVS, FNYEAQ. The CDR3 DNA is TGTGCCAGCAGCTTAGCAGGGCAGGGGGATGAGCAGTTCTTC. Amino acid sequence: CASSLAGQGDEQFF.

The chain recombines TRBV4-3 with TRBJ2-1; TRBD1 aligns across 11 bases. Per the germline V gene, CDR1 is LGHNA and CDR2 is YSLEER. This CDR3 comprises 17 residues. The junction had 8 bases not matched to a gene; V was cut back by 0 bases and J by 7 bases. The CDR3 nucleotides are TGCGCCAGCAGCCAAGATCTCGGACAGGGGGCGAAGAATGAGCAGTTCTTC. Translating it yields CASSQDLGQGAKNEQFF.